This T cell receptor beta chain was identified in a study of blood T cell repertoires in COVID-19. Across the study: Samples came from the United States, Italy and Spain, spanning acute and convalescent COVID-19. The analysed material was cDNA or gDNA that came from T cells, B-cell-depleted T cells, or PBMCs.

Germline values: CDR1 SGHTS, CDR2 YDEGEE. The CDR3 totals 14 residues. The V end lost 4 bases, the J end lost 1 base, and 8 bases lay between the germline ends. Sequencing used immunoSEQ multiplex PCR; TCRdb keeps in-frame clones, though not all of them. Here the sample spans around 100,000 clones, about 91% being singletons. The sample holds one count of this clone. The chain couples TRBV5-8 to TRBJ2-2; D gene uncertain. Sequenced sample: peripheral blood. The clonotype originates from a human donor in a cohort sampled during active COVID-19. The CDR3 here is CASSQAMNTGELFF. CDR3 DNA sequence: TGTGCCAGCAGCCAGGCAATGAACACCGGGGAGCTGTTTTTT. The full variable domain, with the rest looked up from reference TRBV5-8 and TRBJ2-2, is EAGVTQSPTHLIKTRGQQATLRCSPISGHTSVYWYQQALGLGLQFLLWYDEGEERNRGNFPPRFSGRQFPNYSSELNVNALELEDSALYLCASSQAMNTGELFFGEGSRLTVL.